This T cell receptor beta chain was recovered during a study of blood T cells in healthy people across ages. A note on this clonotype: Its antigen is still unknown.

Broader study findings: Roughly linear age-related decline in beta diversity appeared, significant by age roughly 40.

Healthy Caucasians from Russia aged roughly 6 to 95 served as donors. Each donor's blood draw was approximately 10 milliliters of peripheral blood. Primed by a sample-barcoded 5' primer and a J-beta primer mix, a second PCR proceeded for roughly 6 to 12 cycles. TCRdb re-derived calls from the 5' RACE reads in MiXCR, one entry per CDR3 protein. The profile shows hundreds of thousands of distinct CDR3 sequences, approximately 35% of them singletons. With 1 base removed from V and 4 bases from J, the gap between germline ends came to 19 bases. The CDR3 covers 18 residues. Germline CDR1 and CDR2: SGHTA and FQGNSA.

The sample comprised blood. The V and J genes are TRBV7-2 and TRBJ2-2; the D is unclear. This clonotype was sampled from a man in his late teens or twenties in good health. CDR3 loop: CASSLGPIKASGTGELFF. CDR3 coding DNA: TGTGCCAGCAGCTTAGGGCCCATAAAGGCCTCGGGCACCGGGGAGCTGTTTTTT.